This TCR beta chain emerged from a study of read filtering for tumor transcriptome and immune sequencing. Background on the study: R-ISS stage counts were under 10 for I, more than 15 for II, 6 or 7 for III.

From around 0.4 ug of RNA, a library with molecular barcoded alpha/delta and beta/gamma adaptors was made. TCRdb reprocessed the reads via MiXCR and lists one record per CDR3 protein. The repertoire holds 93,000 or so distinct CDR3 sequences, with around a fifth as singletons. Germline-derived CDR1 and CDR2 are LGHNA and YNFKEQ. Germline trimming cut 3 bases from V and 3 bases from J; bases unmatched to any gene: 8. The CDR3 sequence is 15 residues long. Every patient had bone marrow sampled while the disease was active. This clonotype came up many times. Its antigen is not identified. Study-wide points: This fraction held mixed bone marrow immune cells after CD138-negative sorting.

The sequencing input was a population of CD138-negative cells sorted from bone marrow. The chain uses TRBV4-2 and TRBJ2-7; 7 bases are a match to TRBD1. This sequence was found in a donor at least 40 years old with multiple myeloma. In nucleotides, the CDR3 is TGTGCCAGCAGCCATCTGACAGGGAGAGACTACGAGCAGTACTTC. Its protein product is CASSHLTGRDYEQYF.